This entry lists 23 T cell receptor beta chains sequenced from one sample in a study of T cells in Graves' hyperthyroidism and ophthalmopathy. RNA transcripts yielded amplified TCR beta CDR3 regions. First-round RT-PCR targeting the TCR CDR3 was performed with the HTBI primer set. One entry per CDR3 protein results from TCRdb running MiXCR on the multiplex PCR reads. The sample lists about 520,000 distinct CDR3 sequences, around a quarter seen once, with about 10% in the top ten. Material: blood. These receptors were obtained from a woman in her twenties or thirties with Graves' ophthalmopathy.

This clonotype was seen ten or more times. The chain recombines TRBV20-1 with TRBJ1-3; 8 nucleotides align to TRBD1. V trimming: 0 bases; J trimming: 6 bases; junction bases outside the gene matches: 7. CDR1 is DFQATT and CDR2 is SNEGSKA in the germline V gene (reference sequence). The CDR3 spans 15 residues. CDR3 in DNA: TGCAGTGCTAGAGATTCAGGGGGCGGGCTAAACACCATATATTTT. Protein product: CSARDSGGGLNTIYF.

This clonotype has at least ten counts. Since a much larger clone is just one base distant, this may be a read error. The gene calls are TRBV11-2 and TRBJ2-6; tentatively, D is TRBD1 (5 bases). This CDR3 spans 16 amino acids. Germline V lookup: CDR1 SGHAT, CDR2 FQNNGV. CDR3 sequence (DNA): TGTGCCAGCAGCTGGTCAGTTGTCTCTGGGGCCAACGGCCTGACTTTC. Encoded protein: CASSWSVVSGANGLTF.

This clonotype was seen a few times. This chain links TRBV20-1 with TRBJ2-7, with TRBD2 identical over 11 bases. Germline V gives CDR1 DFQATT, CDR2 SNEGSKA (reference sequence). The CDR3 sequence is 14 residues long. V shed 5 bases, J shed 0 bases, and the junction held 3 bases outside the gene matches. Written as DNA, the CDR3 is TGCAGTGCTCAGACTAGCGGGGCCTCCTACGAGCAGTACTTC. This encodes CSAQTSGASYEQYF.

This clonotype was counted many times. The V gene is TRBV19, the J gene TRBJ1-1; tentative D call: TRBD1 (6 bases). Germline V gene data show CDR1 as LNHDA and CDR2 as SQIVND (reference sequence). The ends were cut back, 0 bases at V and 1 base at J, with 9 bases in the middle. CDR3 length: 15 residues. DNA of the CDR3: TGTGCCAGTAGTATAGATCCGGGGGCGAACACTGAAGCTTTCTTT. Its protein is CASSIDPGANTEAFF.

This clonotype was picked up many times. The chain employs TRBV7-2 and TRBJ2-7; no clear D. This CDR3 has 13 amino acids. Germline values: CDR1 SGHTA, CDR2 FQGNSA. Trimming stripped 0 bases from V and 4 bases from J, with 7 bases between. In DNA form, the CDR3 reads TGTGCCAGCAGCTTAGCGGCCGGGTACGAGCAGTACTTC. Translated: CASSLAAGYEQYF.

V gene TRBV4-1 combines with J gene TRBJ2-7; possibly TRBD2 for D (7 bases). CDR3 size: 16 residues. V gave up 0 bases and J gave up 0 bases, with 12 bases separating them. Germline CDR1 and CDR2: MGHRA and YSYEKL. This CDR3 reads CASSQDGGAGSYEQYF. CDR3 bases: TGCGCCAGCAGCCAAGATGGGGGGGCAGGCTCCTACGAGCAGTACTTC.

This clonotype showed up just a few times. The DNA for the CDR3 is TGTGCCAGCAGACCACTTGCCTACGAGCAGTACTTC. It codes for CASRPLAYEQYF. The chain links TRBV7-9 to TRBJ2-7; D gene uncertain. The CDR3 consists of 12 residues. CDR1 and CDR2 (germline): SEHNR, FQNEAQ (reference sequence). With 6 bases removed from V and 2 bases from J, the gap between germline ends came to 8 bases.

The chain employs TRBV10-3 and TRBJ1-5, with D maybe TRBD1 (6 bases). This CDR3 comprises 14 residues. V gave up 7 bases and J gave up 0 bases, with 10 bases separating them. Germline loops: CDR1 ENHRY, CDR2 SYGVKD. The CDR3 nucleotides are TGTGCCATCACGGACAGACCTAGCAATCAGCCCCAGCATTTT. Amino acid sequence: CAITDRPSNQPQHF.

This clonotype occurred once. The conserved phenylalanine or tryptophan normally closing the CDR3 is absent here, so this likely arose from a read error. The gene calls are TRBV7-8 and TRBJ2-2; D is undetermined. The germline V gene encodes CDR1 SGHVS and CDR2 FQNEAQ. CDR3 length: 15 residues. Deletions cut 2 bases from V and 6 bases from J, with 13 bases between. Written as DNA, the CDR3 is TGTGCCAGCAGCTTAAAAAGGGTGGTCGCCGGGGAGCTGTTTTTG. Translated, it gives CASSLKRVVAGELFL.

V and J are TRBV6-2 or TRBV6-3 and TRBJ1-3; 12 nucleotides match TRBD1. J was trimmed by 2 bases and V by 4 bases; bases with no gene match: 6. The CDR3 contains 17 residues. The germline V gene has CDR1 MNHEY and CDR2 SVGEGT. The CDR3 DNA reads TGTGCCAGCAGTTTCCTCCGGGACAGGGGGCCTGGAAACACCATATATTTT. This translates into CASSFLRDRGPGNTIYF.

This clonotype was recorded at least ten times. This rearrangement joins TRBV5-1 to TRBJ1-2; 9 bases align to TRBD1. This CDR3 is built from 15 residues. Germline V CDR1 and CDR2: SGHRS, YFSETQ. The V segment lost 4 bases and the J segment 2 bases; nucleotides outside the gene matches: 6. Here the CDR3 DNA reads TGCGCCAGCAGCCCCACGGACAGGGGAAACTATGGCTACACCTTC. As protein: CASSPTDRGNYGYTF.

The chain uses TRBV10-3 and TRBJ2-7, with 7 bases fitting TRBD2. Trimming removed 4 bases from V and 6 bases from J; junction bases left unmatched: 6. CDR3 length: 13 residues. CDR1 ENHRY and CDR2 SYGVKD come from the germline V gene. Here the CDR3 reads CAISVGGSSEQYF. CDR3 sequence (DNA): TGTGCCATCAGTGTCGGCGGGAGTAGCGAGCAGTACTTC.

The chain uses TRBV20-1 and TRBJ2-5, with D perhaps matching TRBD2 (6 bases). Germline CDR1 is DFQATT and CDR2 is SNEGSKA (reference sequence). Trimming removed 6 bases from V and 5 bases from J, with 16 bases in between. CDR3 size: 13 residues. The CDR3 nucleotides are TGCAGTGCGCAAGCTAGCGCAGGGGAGACCCAGTACTTC. Amino acids: CSAQASAGETQYF.

The chain links TRBV15 to TRBJ1-1; D unresolved. Germline values: CDR1 LNHNV, CDR2 YYDKDF (reference sequence). The V end lost 0 bases, the J end lost 0 bases, and 11 bases lay between the germline ends. This CDR3 is 16 amino acids long. In nucleotides, the CDR3 is TGTGCCACCAGCAGAGATTATTGGGGAATGAACACTGAAGCTTTCTTT. Translating gives CATSRDYWGMNTEAFF.

This clonotype was recorded only once. The chain recombines TRBV12-3 or TRBV12-4 with TRBJ2-5, with D uncertain. This CDR3 is 14 amino acids long. Trimming took off 1 base at V and 5 bases at J, with 11 bases between the two ends. CDR3 coding DNA: TGTGCCAGCAGTTTAGGTGGGTCTAGGGAGACCCAGTACTTC. Translated: CASSLGGSRETQYF.

A few counts support this clonotype. The chain uses TRBV11-2 and TRBJ2-5, with a possible D match to TRBD1 (7 bases). There are 17 residues in the CDR3. The V and J ends lost 7 bases and 3 bases respectively, with 24 bases between them. Germline V gene lookup returns CDR1 SGHAT and CDR2 FQNNGV. CDR3 sequence: CASTQLRHRGTEETQYF. In nucleotides, the CDR3 is TGTGCCAGCACCCAACTCAGGCATCGGGGGACAGAAGAGACCCAGTACTTC.

The CDR3 sequence is CASSQGIPGVYEQYF. The CDR3 coding sequence is TGCGCCAGCAGCCAAGGTATTCCGGGGGTCTACGAGCAGTACTTC. The V call is TRBV4-1, the J call TRBJ2-7; possible D gene TRBD2, 6 bases. V was trimmed by 1 base and J by 3 bases, leaving 13 bases between them. CDR3 size: 15 residues. Germline V gene lookup returns CDR1 MGHRA and CDR2 YSYEKL.

This clonotype was counted ten times or more. The chain couples TRBV11-2 to TRBJ1-2; possibly TRBD1 for D (5 bases). This CDR3 region has 15 residues. V lost 4 bases and J lost 1, with 13 bases in between. From germline, CDR1 is SGHAT and CDR2 FQNNGV. CDR3 coding DNA: TGTGCCAGCAGCTCCCGACAGTCTCATAACTATGGCTACACCTTC. Translated, it gives CASSSRQSHNYGYTF.

The table lists this clonotype with a few counts. This chain links TRBV28 with TRBJ2-7; the D is unclear. Trimming cost V 2 bases and J 9 bases, with 8 bases left between them. The CDR3 is made up of 11 amino acids. Per the germline V gene, CDR1 is MDHEN and CDR2 is SYDVKM. The CDR3 is CASSLGLGQYF. Here the CDR3 DNA reads TGTGCCAGCAGTTTAGGTTTGGGGCAGTACTTC.

A few counts support this clonotype. This sequence joins TRBV13 and TRBJ2-2; the D gene could be TRBD1 or TRBD2 (5 bases each). This CDR3 has 14 amino acids. The V gene lost 8 bases and the J gene lost 4 bases, with 14 bases spanning the gap. Per germline, CDR1 PRHDT and CDR2 FYEKMQ (reference sequence). The CDR3: CASARGRSTGELFF. The CDR3 DNA reads TGTGCCAGCGCTCGGGGCAGGAGCACCGGGGAGCTGTTTTTT.

Many counts were recorded for this clonotype. The chain employs TRBV5-1 and TRBJ2-5; TRBD1 matches 9 bases. V lost 2 bases, J lost 5 bases, and 4 bases stayed unmatched. CDR3 length: 14 residues. Looked up from germline, CDR1 is SGHRS and CDR2 is YFSETQ. The CDR3 reads CASSFGTGMETQYF. The CDR3 nucleotides are TGCGCCAGCAGCTTCGGGACAGGGATGGAGACCCAGTACTTC. The full variable domain, completed using reference TRBV5-1 and TRBJ2-5, is KAGVTQTPRYLIKTRGQQVTLSCSPISGHRSVSWYQQTPGQGLQFLFEYFSETQRNKGNFPGRFSGRQFSNSRSEMNVSTLELGDSALYLCASSFGTGMETQYFGPGTRLLVL.

This clonotype came up many times. The chain uses TRBV28 and TRBJ1-5, with no clear D. Trimming took 6 bases from V and 7 from J, leaving 22 bases between them. This CDR3 spans 16 amino acids. Germline CDR1 reads MDHEN; CDR2 reads SYDVKM. CDR3 coding DNA: TGTGCCAGCAGCGCCCGTAGGGTAGCCATGAAGCAGCCCCAGCATTTT. Translated, it gives CASSARRVAMKQPQHF.

This clonotype was detected many times. V gene TRBV2 combines with J gene TRBJ2-7, with D possibly matching TRBD1 (6 bases). This CDR3 contains 15 residues. Germline V gene data show CDR1 as SNHLY and CDR2 as FYNNEI. V lost 7 bases and J 4 bases, leaving 20 bases between the germline ends. The CDR3 reads CASKHRAESLYEQYF. The CDR3 DNA is TGTGCCAGCAAACACAGGGCCGAGTCCTTGTACGAGCAGTACTTC.